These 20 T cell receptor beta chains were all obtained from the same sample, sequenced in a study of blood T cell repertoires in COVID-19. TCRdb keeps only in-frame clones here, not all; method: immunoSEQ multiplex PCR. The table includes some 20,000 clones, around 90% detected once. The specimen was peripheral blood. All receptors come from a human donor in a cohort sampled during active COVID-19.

The CDR3 DNA follows: TGCAGCGTTGCCACCAGGGCTATCACTGAAGCTTTCTTT. This translates into CSVATRAITEAFF. V usage is TRBV29-1 and J usage is TRBJ1-1, with TRBD1 as a possible D gene (5 bases). Trimming took off 4 bases at V and 4 bases at J, with 13 bases between the two ends. CDR3 size: 13 residues. The V gene's germline CDR1 is SQVTM and CDR2 ANQGSEA.

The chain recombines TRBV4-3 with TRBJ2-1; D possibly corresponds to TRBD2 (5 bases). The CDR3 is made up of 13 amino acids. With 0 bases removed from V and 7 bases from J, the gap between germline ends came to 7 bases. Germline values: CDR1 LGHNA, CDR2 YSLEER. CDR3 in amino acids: CASSQESGNEQFF. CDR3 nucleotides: TGCGCCAGCAGCCAAGAGTCGGGGAATGAGCAGTTCTTC.

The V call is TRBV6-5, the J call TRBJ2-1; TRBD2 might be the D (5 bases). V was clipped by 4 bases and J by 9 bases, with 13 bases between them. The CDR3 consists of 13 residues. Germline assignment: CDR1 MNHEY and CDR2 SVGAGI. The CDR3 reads CASSLIIGGEQFF. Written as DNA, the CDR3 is TGTGCCAGCAGTTTAATAATAGGAGGTGAGCAGTTCTTC.

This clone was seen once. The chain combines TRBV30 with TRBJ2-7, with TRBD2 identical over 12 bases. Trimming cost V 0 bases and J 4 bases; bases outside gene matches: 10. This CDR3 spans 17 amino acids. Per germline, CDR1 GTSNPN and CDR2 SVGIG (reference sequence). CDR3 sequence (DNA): TGTGCCTGGAGTGTATCGGCTAGCGGGGGGGTGGTGTACGAGCAGTACTTC. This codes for CAWSVSASGGVVYEQYF.

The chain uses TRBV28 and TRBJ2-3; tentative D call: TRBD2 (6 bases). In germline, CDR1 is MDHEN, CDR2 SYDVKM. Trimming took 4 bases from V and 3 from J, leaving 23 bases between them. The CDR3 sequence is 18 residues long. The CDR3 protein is CASSSLIEEGPRTDTQYF. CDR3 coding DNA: TGTGCCAGCAGTTCTCTTATTGAGGAGGGTCCCCGAACAGATACGCAGTATTTT. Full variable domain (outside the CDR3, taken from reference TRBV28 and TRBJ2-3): DVKVTQSSRYLVKRTGEKVFLECVQDMDHENMFWYRQDPGLGLRLIYFSYDVKMKEKGDIPEGYSVSREKKERFSLILESASTNQTSMYLCASSSLIEEGPRTDTQYFGPGTRLTVL.

CDR3 protein: CASSTVPGTAMNTEAFF. Written as DNA, the CDR3 is TGTGCCAGCAGCACGGTCCCGGGGACAGCCATGAACACTGAAGCTTTCTTT. This sequence joins TRBV9 and TRBJ1-1; 7 nucleotides match TRBD1. The CDR3 totals 17 residues. Unmatched junction bases numbered 12, after V lost 4 bases and J lost 0 bases. Germline values: CDR1 SGDLS, CDR2 YYNGEE.

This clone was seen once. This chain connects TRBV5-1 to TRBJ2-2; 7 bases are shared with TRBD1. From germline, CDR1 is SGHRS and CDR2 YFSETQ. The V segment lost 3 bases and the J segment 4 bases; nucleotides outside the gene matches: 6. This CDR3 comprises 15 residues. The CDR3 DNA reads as TGCGCCAGCAGCTCCGACAGGGTGGGCACCGGGGAGCTGTTTTTT. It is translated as CASSSDRVGTGELFF. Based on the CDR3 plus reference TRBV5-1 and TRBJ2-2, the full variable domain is KAGVTQTPRYLIKTRGQQVTLSCSPISGHRSVSWYQQTPGQGLQFLFEYFSETQRNKGNFPGRFSGRQFSNSRSEMNVSTLELGDSALYLCASSSDRVGTGELFFGEGSRLTVL.

The CDR3 coding sequence is TGTGCCAGCAGCTCCTCTACCGGACAGGGGAGAACCTTC. Its translation: CASSSSTGQGRTF. This rearrangement joins TRBV3-1 (or the pseudogene TRBV3-2) to TRBJ1-2; the match to TRBD1 covers 9 bases. Germline V gene lookup returns CDR1 LGHDT and CDR2 YNNKEL (reference sequence). This CDR3 contains 13 residues. V trimming: 5 bases; J trimming: 14 bases; junction bases outside the gene matches: 12.

CDR3 in DNA: TGTGCCAGCTCACAGGGGACAGGGGGCACTGAAGCTTTCTTT. Residues: CASSQGTGGTEAFF. The chain recombines TRBV18 with TRBJ1-1; 11 nucleotides align to TRBD1. V was pared by 4 bases and J by 4 bases, with 2 bases of the junction left unmatched. The CDR3 is made up of 14 amino acids. Germline-derived CDR1 and CDR2 are KGHSH and LQKENI.

CDR3 loop: CSDRQGLYYGYTF. CDR3 bases: TGCAGCGACAGACAGGGGCTTTATTATGGCTACACCTTC. J is TRBJ1-2 and V is TRBV29-1, with 8 positions matching TRBD1. Looked up from germline, CDR1 is SQVTM and CDR2 is ANQGSEA. The CDR3 has 13 amino acids. J was trimmed by 5 bases and V by 7 bases; bases with no gene match: 9.

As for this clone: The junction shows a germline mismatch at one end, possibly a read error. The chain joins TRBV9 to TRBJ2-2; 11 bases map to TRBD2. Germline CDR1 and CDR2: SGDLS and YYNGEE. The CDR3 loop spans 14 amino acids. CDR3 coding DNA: TGTGCCAGTAGCGGGAGGGCGAACACCGGGGAGCTGTTTTTT. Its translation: CASSGRANTGELFF.

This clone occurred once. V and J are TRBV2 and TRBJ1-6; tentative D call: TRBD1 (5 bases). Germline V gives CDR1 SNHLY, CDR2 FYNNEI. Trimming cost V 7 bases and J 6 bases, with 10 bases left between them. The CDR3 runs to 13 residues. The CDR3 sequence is CASNTDSNSPLHF. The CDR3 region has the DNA TGTGCCAGCAACACCGACAGTAATTCACCCCTCCACTTT.

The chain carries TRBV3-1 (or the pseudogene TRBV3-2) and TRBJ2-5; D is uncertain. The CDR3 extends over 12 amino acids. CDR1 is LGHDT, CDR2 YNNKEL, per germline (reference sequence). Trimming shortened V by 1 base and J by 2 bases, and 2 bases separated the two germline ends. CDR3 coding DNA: TGTGCCAGCAGCCAAGTACAAGAGACCCAGTACTTC. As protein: CASSQVQETQYF.

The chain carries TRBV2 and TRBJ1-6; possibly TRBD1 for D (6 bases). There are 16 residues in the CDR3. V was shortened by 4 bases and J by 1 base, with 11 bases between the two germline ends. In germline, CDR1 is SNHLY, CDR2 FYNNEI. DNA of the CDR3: TGTGCCAGCAGTGGGGGAGGGGGTTCCTATAATTCACCCCTCCACTTT. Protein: CASSGGGGSYNSPLHF. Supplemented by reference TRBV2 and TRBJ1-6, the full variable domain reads EPEVTQTPSHQVTQMGQEVILRCVPISNHLYFYWYRQILGQKVEFLVSFYNNEISEKSEIFDDQFSVERPDGSNFTLKIRSTKLEDSAMYFCASSGGGGSYNSPLHFGNGTRLTVT.

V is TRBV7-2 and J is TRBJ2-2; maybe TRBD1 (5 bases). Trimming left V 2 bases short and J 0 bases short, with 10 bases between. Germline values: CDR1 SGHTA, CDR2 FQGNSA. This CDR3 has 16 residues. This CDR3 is CASSLRPTANTGELFF. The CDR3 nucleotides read TGTGCCAGCAGCTTAAGACCGACAGCGAACACCGGGGAGCTGTTTTTT.

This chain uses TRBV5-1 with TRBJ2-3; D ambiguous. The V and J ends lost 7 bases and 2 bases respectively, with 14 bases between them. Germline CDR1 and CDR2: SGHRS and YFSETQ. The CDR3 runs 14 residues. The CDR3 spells CASRRGRDTDTQYF. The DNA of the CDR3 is TGCGCCAGCCGGCGCGGCCGAGACACAGATACGCAGTATTTT.

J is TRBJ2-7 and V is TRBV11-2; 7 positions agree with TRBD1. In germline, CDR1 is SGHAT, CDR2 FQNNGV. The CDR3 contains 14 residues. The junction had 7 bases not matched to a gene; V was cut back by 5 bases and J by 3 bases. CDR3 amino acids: CASSPGQSSYEQYF. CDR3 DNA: TGTGCCAGCAGCCCGGGACAGTCGAGCTACGAGCAGTACTTC.

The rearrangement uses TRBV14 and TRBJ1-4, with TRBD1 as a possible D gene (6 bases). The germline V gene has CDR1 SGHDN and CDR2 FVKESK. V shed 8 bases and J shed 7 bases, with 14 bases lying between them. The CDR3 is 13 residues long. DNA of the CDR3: TGTGCCAGCTCGCGACAGGCAACTGAAAAACTGTTTTTT. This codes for CASSRQATEKLFF.

The CDR3 DNA follows: TGTGCCAGCAGCTTGGGGCAGGGATACAATGAGCAGTTCTTC. Protein sequence: CASSLGQGYNEQFF. This chain links TRBV5-6 with TRBJ2-1, with D tentatively TRBD1 (5 bases). The CDR3 is 14 residues long. V was clipped by 0 bases and J by 4 bases, with 8 bases between them. Germline loops: CDR1 SGHDT, CDR2 YYEEEE.

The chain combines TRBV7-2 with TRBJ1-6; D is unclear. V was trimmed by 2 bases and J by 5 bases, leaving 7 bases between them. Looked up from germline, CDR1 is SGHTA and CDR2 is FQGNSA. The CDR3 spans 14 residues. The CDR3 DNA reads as TGTGCCAGCAGCTTATTAAGCGATAATTCACCCCTCCACTTT. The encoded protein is CASSLLSDNSPLHF.